This T cell receptor beta chain came from a study of CD8 T cells in ankylosing spondylitis listed by TCRdb under 2017. Some background on the complete study: T cell receptor beta repertoires were profiled in healthy donors and ankylosing spondylitis patients so that disease-linked TCR variants could be found. The full study cohort was made up of 20 to 25 ankylosing spondylitis patients and 108 healthy donors. Peripheral blood samples were taken, and synovial fluid was additionally collected from ankylosing spondylitis patients. What the study reported, not specific to this receptor: According to the report, matched synovial fluid samples from ankylosing spondylitis patients were significantly enriched for the disease-linked clones. Some motif variants were previously reported in synovial fluid and blood of reactive arthritis patients, suggesting common disease-initiation mechanisms. Blood from ankylosing spondylitis patients appeared to be characterized by a TCR beta motif made up of under 10 highly homologous amino acid variants. The disease-linked clones had a CD8+ phenotype and were found at relatively low frequencies in peripheral blood.

Sequencing relied on an Illumina HiSeq 2500. TCR beta libraries were prepared by quantitative 5'-RACE with molecular barcodes. The original pipeline was this. A new computational method based on a probabilistic model of VDJ rearrangement was used to identify disease-linked TCR variants. TCRdb trimmed public reads at Q25 via fastp, called clones via MiXCR and kept in-frame beta chains. All rows with the same CDR3 protein become a single entry with the most common DNA and genes. These V and J calls rely on TCRdb rather than the paper's analysis. Within this sample are around 140,000 distinct CDR3 sequences, with around 10% of them counted one time only. The ten largest clonotypes hold about 4% of the sample. A word on this clonotype: The target of this receptor is not known. Per-base quality was not reported, and no clone a single base away is much larger than it.

The CDR3 sequence holds 13 residues, the cysteine and phenylalanine included. Only CDR3 DNA remains: 39 bases, in frame from the first base. V is shortened by 6 bases, J by 1 base, and the region joining them spans 13 bases. For CDR1 and CDR2, the germline V gene lists SQVTM and ANQGSEA. Input material: blood, either unsorted or a sorted T cell fraction (not recorded which). The receptor's source is a female donor with ankylosing spondylitis or in good health (not recorded which). The rearranged chain carries TRBV29-1 and TRBJ2-7, with a tentative D call of TRBD1 or TRBD2, each matching 6 bases. The base sequence is TGCAGCGTAGGCAGGGGAGGATCCTACGAGCAGTACTTC. This yields the protein CSVGRGGSYEQYF.